The clone carrying this T cell receptor (beta chain) was seen a few times. The antigen remains undetermined. One entry per CDR3 protein results from TCRdb running MiXCR on the RT-PCR reads. Counted here are 200,000 to 250,000 distinct CDR3 sequences, 12% occurring once; the ten biggest clones make up approximately 8.3%. The data were taken from a study of response to subunit inactivated influenza vaccine. Findings and limits, study-wide: Authors suggested that a seasonal influenza vaccination recruits few new T cells each time.

Material: non-naive T cells sorted from PBMCs, obtained approximately 15 days before vaccination. This TCR was recovered from a man in his forties or fifties who received an inactivated influenza vaccine.

The CDR3 reads CASRRLAGNNEQFF. CDR3 sequence (DNA): TGTGCCAGCAGACGACTAGCGGGGAACAATGAGCAGTTCTTC. The genes are TRBV6-2 or TRBV6-3 and TRBJ2-1, with 11 bases lining up with TRBD2. The V and J ends lost 6 bases and 5 bases, in that order; junction bases with no gene match: 3. The CDR3 spans 14 residues. The germline CDR1 and CDR2 sequences are MNHEY and SVGEGT.